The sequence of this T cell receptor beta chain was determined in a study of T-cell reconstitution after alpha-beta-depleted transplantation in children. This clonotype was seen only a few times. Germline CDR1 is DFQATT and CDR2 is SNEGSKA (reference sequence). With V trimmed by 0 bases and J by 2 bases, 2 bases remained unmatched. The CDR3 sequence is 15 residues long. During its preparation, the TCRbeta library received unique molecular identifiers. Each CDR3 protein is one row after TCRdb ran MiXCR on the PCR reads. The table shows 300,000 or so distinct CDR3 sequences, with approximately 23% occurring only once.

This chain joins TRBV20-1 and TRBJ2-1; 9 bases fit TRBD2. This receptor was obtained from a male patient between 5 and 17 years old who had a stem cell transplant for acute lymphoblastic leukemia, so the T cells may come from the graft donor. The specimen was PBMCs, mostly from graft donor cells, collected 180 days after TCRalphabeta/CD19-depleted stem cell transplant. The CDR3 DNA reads TGCAGTGCTAGAGAGGCTAGCGGGGCCTACAATGAGCAGTTCTTC. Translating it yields CSAREASGAYNEQFF.